This entry concerns a single T cell receptor (beta chain). What it binds is unknown. From RNA transcripts, TCR beta CDR3 regions were amplified. The HTBI primer set drove a first-round RT-PCR of the TCR CDR3. From the multiplex PCR reads, TCRdb called clonotypes with MiXCR, one entry per CDR3 protein. Among 500,000 to 750,000 distinct CDR3 sequences, just over 45% were seen once, and the ten largest hold around 7.7%. The data derive from a study of T cells in Graves' hyperthyroidism and ophthalmopathy. Study-wide results and caveats: Blood held most thyroid clonotypes expanded above 0.001 frequency. Median prediction lead before ophthalmopathy onset was 6.5 months with the model.

The CDR3 covers 15 residues. In germline, CDR1 is DFQATT, CDR2 SNEGSKA (reference sequence). Trimming took off 4 bases at V and 5 bases at J, with 20 bases between the two ends. This rearrangement joins TRBV20-1 to TRBJ2-5; D may be TRBD1 (7 bases). This TCR came from a woman younger than 30 with Graves' hyperthyroidism. The sequenced material came from peripheral blood or thyroid tissue (not recorded which). CDR3 nucleotide sequence: TGCAGTGCTACAGGGGGGTCGGGGTTTGGGGAGACCCAGTACTTC. It translates to CSATGGSGFGETQYF.